The source of this T cell receptor (beta chain) is a study of blood T cell repertoires in COVID-19. About the research overall: The samples span acute and convalescent COVID-19 from the United States, Italy and Spain. Sources were T cells, B-cell-depleted T cells, or PBMCs; the material itself was cDNA or gDNA.

Germline V gene lookup returns CDR1 LGHNA and CDR2 YSLEER. The CDR3 consists of 16 residues. V shed 0 bases, J shed 8 bases, and the junction held 3 bases outside the gene matches. Original processing notes: How many nucleated cells were present was estimated from reference gene primer amplification. The data were produced by immunoSEQ multiplex PCR, yet TCRdb's version contains in-frame clones alone and is incomplete. For V, J and clone size, that table is used; D and trimming come from the DNA. This sample has 100,000 to 150,000 clones, with roughly 88% found just once. The sequence derives from a human donor in a cohort sampled during active COVID-19. The J gene is TRBJ1-6, the V gene TRBV4-3; 11 positions match TRBD1. Sequencing was carried out using peripheral blood. The CDR3 nucleotides read TGCGCCAGCAGCCAAGAACCGGGACAGGGGGATTCACCCCTCCACTTT. Translating it yields CASSQEPGQGDSPLHF.